This T cell receptor (beta chain) appears in the sequencing data of a study of blood T cell repertoires in COVID-19. At the level of the study: Researchers got acute and convalescent COVID-19 samples from the United States, Italy and Spain. T cells, B-cell-depleted T cells, or PBMCs provided the cDNA or gDNA that served as material.

This CDR3 spans 13 amino acids. V was shortened by 2 bases and J by 5 bases, with 8 bases between the two germline ends. Germline CDR1 is LGHDT and CDR2 is YNNKEL (reference sequence). As processed by the authors: Amplification of reference gene primers was used by the study to estimate nucleated cell counts. Assay: immunoSEQ multiplex PCR; the TCRdb copy retains only in-frame clones and omits some. V, J and clone size are taken as reported in that table, and D and trimming were inferred from the DNA itself. The sample holds about 170,000 clones, about 87% seen once. The source of this sequence is a woman aged 45 to 65 with acute or convalescent COVID-19. The specimen was peripheral blood. The rearrangement links TRBV3-1 (or the pseudogene TRBV3-2) to TRBJ2-3, with D tentatively TRBD2 (5 bases). CDR3 region: CASSQFRGDTQYF. The CDR3 region has the DNA TGTGCCAGCAGCCAATTTCGGGGAGATACGCAGTATTTT.